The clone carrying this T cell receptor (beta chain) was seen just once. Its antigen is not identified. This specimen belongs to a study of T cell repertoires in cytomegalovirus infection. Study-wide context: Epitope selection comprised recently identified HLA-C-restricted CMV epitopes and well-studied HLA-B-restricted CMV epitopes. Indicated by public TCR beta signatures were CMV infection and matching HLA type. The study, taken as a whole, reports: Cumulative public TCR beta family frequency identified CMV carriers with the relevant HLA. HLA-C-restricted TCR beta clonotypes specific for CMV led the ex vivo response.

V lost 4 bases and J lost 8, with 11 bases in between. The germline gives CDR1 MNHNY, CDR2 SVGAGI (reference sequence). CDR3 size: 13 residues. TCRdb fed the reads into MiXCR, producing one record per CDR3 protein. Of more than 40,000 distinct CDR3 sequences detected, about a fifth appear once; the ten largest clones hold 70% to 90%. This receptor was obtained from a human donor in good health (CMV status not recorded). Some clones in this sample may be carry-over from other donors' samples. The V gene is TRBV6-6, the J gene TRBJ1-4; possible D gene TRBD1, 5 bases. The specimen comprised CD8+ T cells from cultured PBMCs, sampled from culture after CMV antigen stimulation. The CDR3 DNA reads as TGTGCCAGCAGTTGGGGGGTAGGAGAAAAACTGTTTTTT. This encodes CASSWGVGEKLFF.